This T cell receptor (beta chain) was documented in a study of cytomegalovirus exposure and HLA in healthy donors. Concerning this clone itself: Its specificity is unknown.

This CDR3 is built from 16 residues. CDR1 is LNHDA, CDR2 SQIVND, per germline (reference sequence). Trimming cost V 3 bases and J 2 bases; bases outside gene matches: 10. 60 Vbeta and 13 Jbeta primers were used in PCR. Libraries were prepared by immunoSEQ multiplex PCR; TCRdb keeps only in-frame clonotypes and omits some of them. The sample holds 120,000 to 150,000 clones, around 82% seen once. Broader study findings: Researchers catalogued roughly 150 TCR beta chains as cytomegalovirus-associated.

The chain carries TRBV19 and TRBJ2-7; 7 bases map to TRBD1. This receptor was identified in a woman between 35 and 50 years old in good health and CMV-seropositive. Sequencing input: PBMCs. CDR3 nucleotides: TGTGCCAGTAGTATCGGTTTGAGGACAGGAGCCTACGAGCAGTACTTC. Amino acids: CASSIGLRTGAYEQYF. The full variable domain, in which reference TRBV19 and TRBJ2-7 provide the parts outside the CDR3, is DGGITQSPKYLFRKEGQNVTLSCEQNLNHDAMYWYRQDPGQGLRLIYYSQIVNDFQKGDIAEGYSVSREKKESFPLTVTSAQKNPTAFYLCASSIGLRTGAYEQYFGPGTRLTVT.